This passage covers 14 T cell receptor beta chains from one sample sequenced in a study of graft-versus-host responses after intestinal transplantation. Only in-frame clones appear in the TCRdb table, and some are missing; sequencing was by immunoSEQ multiplex PCR. The sample carries about 20,000 clones, 40% to 55% recorded once. Sequenced here: alloreactive CD4+ T cells from a mixed lymphocyte reaction culture, sampled before intestinal transplant. Subset in this sample: CFSE-low proliferating T cells sorted from roughly six-day pre-transplant mixed lymphocyte reaction (GvH or HvG direction). These receptors all come from a human patient who received an intestinal transplant.

A few counts support this clone. The chain is built from TRBV5-6 and TRBJ2-3; TRBD2 matches 10 bases. From germline, CDR1 is SGHDT and CDR2 YYEEEE. Trimming removed 1 base from V and 4 bases from J; junction bases left unmatched: 9. The CDR3 runs to 17 residues. The CDR3 is CASSLFWLAGVPDTQYF. For the CDR3, the DNA is TGTGCCAGCAGCTTGTTTTGGCTAGCGGGGGTCCCAGATACGCAGTATTTT. The variable domain in full, with the rest retrieved from reference TRBV5-6 and TRBJ2-3, is DAGVTQSPTHLIKTRGQQVTLRCSPKSGHDTVSWYQQALGQGPQFIFQYYEEEERQRGNFPDRFSGHQFPNYSSELNVNALLLGDSALYLCASSLFWLAGVPDTQYFGPGTRLTVL.

This chain uses TRBV11-2 with TRBJ2-1; 7 bases match TRBD2. The J segment lost 1 base and the V segment lost 5 bases, leaving 11 bases of the junction unmatched. The CDR3 spans 17 residues. Germline V gene sequence: CDR1 SGHAT, CDR2 FQNNGV. In DNA, the CDR3 is TGTGCCAGCAGCGATAGGGAGCGGGGCCTTTCCTACAATGAGCAGTTCTTC. Protein product: CASSDRERGLSYNEQFF.

V usage is TRBV7-8 and J usage is TRBJ1-1, with D perhaps matching TRBD1 (6 bases). The CDR3 covers 14 residues. Germline loops: CDR1 SGHVS, CDR2 FQNEAQ. Trimming removed 3 bases at V and 3 bases at J, with 11 bases between. Written as DNA, the CDR3 is TGTGCCAGCAGCTTGGGGGCTTGGGACACTGAAGCTTTCTTT. The encoded protein is CASSLGAWDTEAFF.

This clone was seen more than once but under ten times. V and J are TRBV4-1 and TRBJ1-2; D gene unclear. V shed 0 bases and J shed 2 bases, with 10 bases lying between them. CDR1 is MGHRA and CDR2 is YSYEKL in the germline V gene. This CDR3 has 15 amino acids. The CDR3, as DNA: TGCGCCAGCAGCCAAGACCCGACACCGAACTATGGCTACACCTTC. The encoded protein is CASSQDPTPNYGYTF.

The rearrangement joins TRBV7-8 to TRBJ2-3; 8 bases map to TRBD2. The CDR3 is 13 residues long. V was pared by 6 bases and J by 5 bases, with 4 bases of the junction left unmatched. Per germline, CDR1 SGHVS and CDR2 FQNEAQ. CDR3 sequence reads: CASRFAGGDTQYF. CDR3 DNA: TGTGCCAGCAGGTTCGCGGGGGGAGATACGCAGTATTTT.

The chain uses TRBV18 and TRBJ1-4; the D gene is possibly TRBD1 (6 bases). This CDR3 has 16 amino acids. CDR1 and CDR2 (germline): KGHSH, LQKENI. V lost 6 bases, J lost 4 bases, and 18 bases lay in between. The CDR3 loop reads CASSPSDSLFNEKLFF. In DNA form, the CDR3 reads TGTGCCAGCTCCCCATCGGACAGCCTTTTTAATGAAAAACTGTTTTTT.

The chain joins TRBV7-2 to TRBJ1-2; 7 positions match TRBD1. In germline, CDR1 is SGHTA, CDR2 FQGNSA. This CDR3 region has 14 residues. With 0 bases clipped from V and 8 bases from J, the junction kept 6 bases outside the gene matches. The CDR3 sequence is CASSLARQGAGYTF. DNA of the CDR3: TGTGCCAGCAGCTTAGCTCGACAGGGCGCCGGCTACACCTTC.

This clone has more than one count but fewer than ten. The rearrangement joins TRBV2 to TRBJ1-2, with D perhaps TRBD1 (5 bases). Germline V lookup: CDR1 SNHLY, CDR2 FYNNEI. The CDR3 is made up of 13 amino acids. V dropped 3 bases and J dropped 7 bases, with 12 bases sitting between them. CDR3 sequence (DNA): TGTGCCAGCAGTGATTGGGGGGTTTCTGGCTACACCTTC. This translates into CASSDWGVSGYTF.

A word on this clone: Other DNA sequences from this sample encode an identical CDR3 as well. The V and J genes are TRBV19 and TRBJ2-3, with 10 bases fitting TRBD1. The CDR3 runs to 15 residues. CDR1 and CDR2 (germline): LNHDA, SQIVND (reference sequence). The V gene end was trimmed by 6 bases and the J gene end by 1 base; junction bases not matched to a gene: 4. The CDR3 spells CASRDRGLGTDTQYF. CDR3 bases: TGTGCCAGTAGAGACAGGGGGCTCGGCACAGATACGCAGTATTTT.

The chain couples TRBV6-5 to TRBJ2-2; D might be TRBD1 (6 bases). Germline lookup yields CDR1 MNHEY and CDR2 SVGAGI. Deletions cut 5 bases from V and 2 bases from J, with 12 bases between. The CDR3 length is 15 residues. The CDR3 reads CASSPLRGNTGELFF. DNA for the CDR3: TGTGCCAGCAGTCCCCTCAGGGGAAACACCGGGGAGCTGTTTTTT.

Of note for this clone: This specimen includes other DNA sequences encoding the same CDR3. The chain links TRBV6-5 to TRBJ2-4, with D uncertain. Looked up from germline, CDR1 is MNHEY and CDR2 is SVGAGI. The CDR3 runs to 14 residues. Deletions cut 5 bases from V and 0 bases from J, with 8 bases between. The CDR3 spells CASSLTGAKNIQYF. DNA of the CDR3: TGTGCCAGCAGTCTAACGGGAGCCAAAAACATTCAGTACTTC.

The chain has TRBV7-8 and TRBJ2-5, with 12 bases fitting TRBD2. The CDR3 sequence is 18 residues long. Looked up from germline, CDR1 is SGHVS and CDR2 is FQNEAQ. The junction had 8 bases not matched to a gene; V was cut back by 3 bases and J by 0 bases. CDR3 nucleotide sequence: TGTGCCAGCAGCTTGGGACTTCTAGCGGGGGGGTACCAAGAGACCCAGTACTTC. Its translation is CASSLGLLAGGYQETQYF.

Only a few counts were recorded for this clone. V and J are TRBV11-1 and TRBJ1-1, with TRBD1 as a possible D gene (6 bases). Deletions cut 3 bases from V and 4 bases from J, with 6 bases between. The CDR3 contains 12 residues. CDR1 is SGHAT, CDR2 FQDESV, per germline (reference sequence). The CDR3 bases are TGTGCCAGCAGCTTGACAGGCACTGAAGCTTTCTTT. It is translated as CASSLTGTEAFF.

The chain has TRBV2 and TRBJ1-1; D is unclear. Per germline, CDR1 SNHLY and CDR2 FYNNEI. The CDR3 has 13 amino acids. V shed 6 bases and J shed 1 base, with 9 bases lying between them. CDR3 DNA sequence: TGTGCCAGCAGCAGACTAAGGAACACTGAAGCTTTCTTT. Its translation is CASSRLRNTEAFF.